The 17 T cell receptor beta chains given below trace back to one sample, sequenced in a study of identical twins. A single record per CDR3 protein comes from TCRdb applying MiXCR to the 5' RACE reads. Among approximately 500,000 distinct CDR3 sequences listed, approximately 24% were seen once. These data are also associated with another study on T cells expressing NK-cell markers.

Sequencing input: CD4+ T cells sorted from blood. These receptors originate from a young woman in good health.

The chain recombines TRBV20-1 with TRBJ2-1; TRBD2 is a possible D gene (7 bases). This CDR3 spans 14 amino acids. V was shortened by 3 bases and J by 7 bases, with 16 bases between the two germline ends. CDR1 is DFQATT, CDR2 SNEGSKA, per germline (reference sequence). Here the CDR3 reads CSARGGGTWNEQFF. CDR3 nucleotide sequence: TGCAGTGCTAGGGGAGGGGGAACGTGGAATGAGCAGTTCTTC.

V usage is TRBV5-1 and J usage is TRBJ2-5; D unresolved. This CDR3 comprises 12 residues. Germline CDR1 and CDR2: SGHRS and YFSETQ. V was clipped by 3 bases and J by 5 bases, with 8 bases between them. The CDR3 sequence: CASSYNLETQYF. As DNA, the CDR3 is TGCGCCAGCAGCTATAACCTGGAGACCCAGTACTTC.

The genes are TRBV6-5 and TRBJ2-7; no definite D call. V was clipped by 0 bases and J by 6 bases, with 15 bases between them. The germline V gene has CDR1 MNHEY and CDR2 SVGAGI. This CDR3 comprises 15 residues. CDR3 DNA: TGTGCCAGCAGTTACTCCTCTGGAAAAAGCTGCGAGCAGTACTTC. This translates into CASSYSSGKSCEQYF.

The V gene is TRBV5-4, the J gene TRBJ2-1; D is possibly TRBD2 (5 bases). With 0 bases removed from V and 0 bases from J, the gap between germline ends came to 10 bases. The germline V gene encodes CDR1 SGHNT and CDR2 YYREEE (reference sequence). The CDR3 has 16 residues. The CDR3 coding sequence is TGTGCCAGCAGCTTGGAAGCGGCAAGCTCCTACAATGAGCAGTTCTTC. It specifies CASSLEAASSYNEQFF.

The rearrangement uses TRBV28 and TRBJ1-1; D unresolved. Trimming removed 2 bases from V and 5 bases from J, with 6 bases in between. CDR1 and CDR2 (germline): MDHEN, SYDVKM. The length of the CDR3 is 12 residues. CDR3: CASSLKVTEAFF. As DNA, the CDR3 is TGTGCCAGCAGTTTAAAAGTGACTGAAGCTTTCTTT.

Only a few counts were recorded for this clonotype. CDR3 in amino acids: CSARSTGLSQFF. The CDR3 DNA reads as TGCAGTGCTAGATCAACCGGACTGTCGCAGTTCTTC. This sequence joins TRBV20-1 and TRBJ2-1, with a weak D call TRBD2 (5 bases). The V gene lost 2 bases and the J gene lost 12 bases, with 14 bases spanning the gap. The V gene's germline CDR1 is DFQATT and CDR2 SNEGSKA (reference sequence). CDR3 length: 12 amino acids.

The chain recombines TRBV20-1 with TRBJ2-7; TRBD2 might be the D (6 bases). Between the trimmed V and J ends, which lost 6 bases and 5 bases, there was a span of 17 bases. Germline CDR1 reads DFQATT; CDR2 reads SNEGSKA (reference sequence). The length of the CDR3 is 13 residues. CDR3 sequence reads: CSADRGIGNEQYF. The CDR3 coding sequence is TGCAGTGCCGATCGGGGGATCGGGAACGAGCAGTACTTC.

This clonotype was detected only a few times. The V gene is TRBV20-1, the J gene TRBJ2-3; 7 bases match TRBD2. The CDR3 has 15 amino acids. Germline CDR1 and CDR2: DFQATT and SNEGSKA (reference sequence). V trimming: 0 bases; J trimming: 2 bases; junction bases outside the gene matches: 5. The chain's CDR3 is CSARDTSGNTDTQYF. The DNA for the CDR3 is TGCAGTGCTAGAGATACCAGCGGGAACACAGATACGCAGTATTTT.

V is TRBV7-2 and J is TRBJ2-2; D may correspond to TRBD1 or TRBD2 (6 bases each). V shed 2 bases and J shed 4 bases, with 14 bases lying between them. The CDR3 has 16 amino acids. Germline V gene sequence: CDR1 SGHTA, CDR2 FQGNSA. CDR3 loop: CASSLRGGGGTGELFF. CDR3 DNA: TGTGCCAGCAGCTTAAGAGGGGGAGGCGGCACCGGGGAGCTGTTTTTT.

This chain connects TRBV20-1 to TRBJ2-1; the D gene could be TRBD1 or TRBD2 (5 bases each). The CDR3 contains 14 residues. CDR1 is DFQATT, CDR2 SNEGSKA, per germline (reference sequence). The V and J ends lost 4 bases and 6 bases respectively, with 16 bases between them. CDR3 amino acids: CSATGPLRSNEQFF. DNA for the CDR3: TGCAGTGCTACGGGACCGTTGAGGTCCAATGAGCAGTTCTTC.

This clonotype has just a few counts. This rearrangement joins TRBV9 to TRBJ1-2, with D hard to call. V lost 3 bases to trimming and J lost 0 bases, with 9 bases between them. Germline V gene lookup returns CDR1 SGDLS and CDR2 YYNGEE. This CDR3 has 14 amino acids. The CDR3 DNA reads TGTGCCAGCAGCGCCCGGGGAGCTAACTATGGCTACACCTTC. Amino acids: CASSARGANYGYTF.

The genes are TRBV12-3 or TRBV12-4 and TRBJ2-2; D call uncertain. The CDR3 extends over 16 amino acids. V shed 3 bases and J shed 4 bases, with 15 bases lying between them. The CDR3 spells CASSFPRWGSTGELFF. CDR3 nucleotide sequence: TGTGCCAGCAGTTTTCCCAGGTGGGGATCCACCGGGGAGCTGTTTTTT.

The V call is TRBV10-3, the J call TRBJ2-5; tentative D call: TRBD1 (5 bases). Germline assignment: CDR1 ENHRY and CDR2 SYGVKD. CDR3 length: 15 residues. Trimming removed 1 base at V and 0 bases at J, with 9 bases between. The CDR3 coding sequence is TGTGCCATCAGTGAGTTTGGGGCCCACCAAGAGACCCAGTACTTC. This sequence encodes CAISEFGAHQETQYF.

The chain has TRBV20-1 and TRBJ2-7, with a weak D call TRBD1 (5 bases). Trimming took 4 bases from V and 3 from J, leaving 10 bases between them. The CDR3 loop spans 12 amino acids. Germline CDR1 reads DFQATT; CDR2 reads SNEGSKA (reference sequence). DNA for the CDR3: TGCAGTGCTATAGAGACAGTCTACGAGCAGTACTTC. It yields the protein CSAIETVYEQYF.

This chain connects TRBV7-9 to TRBJ1-1, with D unresolved. This CDR3 spans 13 amino acids. Between the trimmed V and J ends, which lost 4 bases and 1 base, there was a span of 7 bases. Germline V gives CDR1 SEHNR, CDR2 FQNEAQ (reference sequence). The DNA for the CDR3 is TGTGCCAGCAGCTGGTGGGAGAACACTGAAGCTTTCTTT. Residues: CASSWWENTEAFF.

The chain uses TRBV12-3 or TRBV12-4 and TRBJ2-2, with TRBD1 identical over 8 bases. CDR3 length: 14 residues. J was trimmed by 8 bases and V by 1 base; bases with no gene match: 3. The CDR3 sequence is CASSLDRQGGELFF. In DNA, the CDR3 is TGTGCCAGCAGTTTAGACCGACAGGGGGGGGAGCTGTTTTTT.

The V call is TRBV6-5, the J call TRBJ2-7, with 10 bases lining up with TRBD2. CDR3 length equals 16 residues. The ends lost 2 bases at V and 1 base at J; junction bases unmatched: 5. Germline assignment: CDR1 MNHEY and CDR2 SVGAGI. As DNA, the CDR3 is TGTGCCAGCAGTTACCCTAGCGGGAGAGGATCCTACGAGCAGTACTTC. This gives the protein CASSYPSGRGSYEQYF.